Following are 10 T cell receptor beta chains from one sample sequenced in a study of blood T cell repertoires in COVID-19. TCRdb's table, derived via immunoSEQ multiplex PCR, lists solely in-frame clones and lacks some. This sample has about 210,000 clones, with roughly nine tenths found just once. Sequencing was done on a sample of peripheral blood. The receptor source for this set is a man aged 25 to 45 with acute or convalescent COVID-19.

This chain connects TRBV30 to TRBJ1-1, with D tentatively TRBD1 (5 bases). Germline loops: CDR1 GTSNPN, CDR2 SVGIG (reference sequence). There are 13 residues in the CDR3. Trimming cost V 3 bases and J 6 bases, with 14 bases left between them. The CDR3 coding sequence is TGTGCCTGGAGCCATACTACGGGGGCTGAAGCTTTCTTT. It specifies CAWSHTTGAEAFF.

The chain uses TRBV4-1 and TRBJ2-7, with 9 bases lining up with TRBD1. CDR1 is MGHRA and CDR2 is YSYEKL in the germline V gene. The CDR3 is made up of 15 amino acids. V was clipped by 4 bases and J by 0 bases; unmatched bases: 4. The CDR3 nucleotides read TGCGCCAGCAGCCCCTGGACAGGGGCCTCCTACGAGCAGTACTTC. Residues: CASSPWTGASYEQYF.

This clone was seen only once. V gene TRBV5-1 combines with J gene TRBJ2-1; D might be TRBD2 (7 bases). The V and J ends lost 0 bases and 4 bases respectively, with 8 bases between them. Germline V gene sequence: CDR1 SGHRS, CDR2 YFSETQ. The CDR3 runs to 14 residues. The CDR3 reads CASSLEGGYNEQFF. CDR3 in DNA: TGCGCCAGCAGCTTGGAGGGGGGGTACAATGAGCAGTTCTTC. Complete variable domain (other parts from reference TRBV5-1 and TRBJ2-1): KAGVTQTPRYLIKTRGQQVTLSCSPISGHRSVSWYQQTPGQGLQFLFEYFSETQRNKGNFPGRFSGRQFSNSRSEMNVSTLELGDSALYLCASSLEGGYNEQFFGPGTRLTVL.

This chain links TRBV6-1 with TRBJ2-1; 7 bases match TRBD1. V trimming: 3 bases; J trimming: 4 bases; junction bases outside the gene matches: 9. Per germline, CDR1 MNHNS and CDR2 SASEGT. The CDR3 length is 16 residues. CDR3 loop: CASSEVPRGSYNEQFF. The CDR3 nucleotides are TGTGCCAGCAGTGAGGTTCCCAGGGGGTCTTACAATGAGCAGTTCTTC.

Comments on this clone: A read error may account for a junction end that differs from germline. V is TRBV6-1 and J is TRBJ1-5; no firm D call. CDR1 and CDR2 from the germline V gene are MNHNS and SASEGT. The CDR3 sequence is 14 residues long. The DNA of the CDR3 is TGTGCCAGCAGGGAAGGTTATAGCAATCAGCCCCAGCATTTT. Encoded protein: CASREGYSNQPQHF.

This sequence joins TRBV5-6 and TRBJ2-5; tentative D call: TRBD2 (5 bases). The CDR3 is 14 amino acids. The V gene's germline CDR1 is SGHDT and CDR2 YYEEEE. V dropped 1 base and J dropped 4 bases, with 11 bases sitting between them. CDR3 sequence reads: CASSLKPGRETQYF. In DNA, the CDR3 is TGTGCCAGCAGCTTGAAGCCGGGGAGAGAGACCCAGTACTTC.

The J gene is TRBJ1-4, the V gene TRBV4-1; D perhaps matches TRBD1 (6 bases). Deletions cut 1 base from V and 3 bases from J, with 12 bases between. This CDR3 has 16 amino acids. CDR1 and CDR2 from the germline V gene are MGHRA and YSYEKL. CDR3 amino acids: CASSQGDQGSNEKLFF. CDR3 bases: TGCGCCAGCAGCCAAGGCGACCAGGGGTCTAATGAAAAACTGTTTTTT.

On this clone itself: At one end the junction does not follow the germline gene, possibly because of a read error. The chain links TRBV2 to TRBJ2-5, with 11 positions matching TRBD2. CDR1 SNHLY and CDR2 FYNNEI come from the germline V gene. The CDR3 extends over 15 amino acids. CDR3 nucleotides: TGTGCCAGCAGGGAAGCTAGCGGGGGGAAAGAGACCCAGTACTTC. Amino acids: CASREASGGKETQYF.

This rearrangement joins TRBV11-3 to TRBJ2-3, with 14 nucleotides matching TRBD2. The germline CDR1 and CDR2 sequences are SGHNT and YENEEA. The CDR3 is made up of 15 amino acids. Trimming took 5 bases from V and 6 from J; bases not matched to a gene: 4. CDR3 in amino acids: CASSPGLAGADTQYF. DNA of the CDR3: TGTGCCAGCAGCCCGGGACTAGCGGGAGCCGATACGCAGTATTTT.

This chain joins TRBV11-2 and TRBJ2-3; 11 nucleotides align to TRBD2. The junction had 4 bases not matched to a gene; V was cut back by 1 base and J by 4 bases. This CDR3 comprises 16 residues. Germline CDR1 reads SGHAT; CDR2 reads FQNNGV. The CDR3 spells CASSLVLAGAADTQYF. CDR3 DNA sequence: TGTGCCAGCAGCTTAGTACTAGCGGGAGCTGCAGATACGCAGTATTTT.